This is a list of T cell receptor beta chains from one sample in a study of cytomegalovirus exposure and HLA in healthy donors. Produced via immunoSEQ multiplex PCR; TCRdb's table is partial and in-frame only. The data show approximately 140,000 clones, around three quarters seen once. The sequenced material came from PBMCs. Receptors originate from a woman aged 40 to 50 in good health and CMV-seropositive. CDR3s include the opening cysteine and the closing phenylalanine or tryptophan. D genes are given only for firm matches. Size values are once, few and many counts, or a class for expanded clones, and some rows have none.

clone size,D gene,J gene,V gene,CDR3 protein,CDR3 DNA
-,-,TRBJ1-3,TRBV7-9,CAGGHGSGNTIYF,TGTGCCGGAGGGCATGGTTCTGGAAACACCATATATTTT
few,TRBD2,TRBJ2-7,TRBV7-2,CASSPGASGNYEQYF,TGTGCCAGCAGCCCCGGGGCTAGCGGGAACTACGAGCAGTACTTC
few,TRBD1,TRBJ2-3,TRBV2,CASSRTGTQYF,TGTGCCAGCAGTCGGACAGGAACGCAGTATTTT
-,TRBD2,TRBJ2-5,TRBV2,CASRPSGVGETQYF,TGTGCCAGCAGACCTAGCGGGGTGGGGGAGACCCAGTACTTC
-,-,TRBJ1-2,TRBV6-1,CASIGQEGGYTF,TGTGCCAGCATTGGCCAGGAGGGTGGCTACACCTTC
few,-,TRBJ1-4,TRBV10-3,CAIRGTGTNEKLFF,TGTGCCATCAGAGGGACTGGGACTAATGAAAAACTGTTTTTT
few,-,TRBJ1-6,TRBV7-9,CASSLGADSSPLHF,TGTGCCAGCAGCTTAGGGGCAGATAGTTCACCCCTCCACTTT
-,-,TRBJ1-2,TRBV7-2,CASRTPTEYYGYTF,TGTGCCAGCAGAACACCGACAGAATACTATGGCTACACCTTC
-,-,TRBJ2-7,TRBV9,CASSPSGKGDEQYF,TGTGCCAGCAGCCCCTCGGGTAAGGGGGACGAGCAGTACTTC
-,TRBD1,TRBJ1-1,TRBV4-1,CASSLQGDANTEAFF,TGCGCCAGCAGCCTCCAGGGGGATGCGAACACTGAAGCTTTCTTT
-,TRBD2,TRBJ2-7,TRBV10-3,CAISESIGGRDRQYF,TGTGCCATCAGTGAGTCGATTGGCGGGAGGGATCGGCAGTACTTC
-,-,TRBJ1-1,TRBV4-1,CASSQGRGGPPRRNTEAFF,TGCGCCAGCAGCCAAGGGCGGGGGGGACCTCCGAGGAGGAACACTGAAGCTTTCTTT
-,TRBD1,TRBJ1-1,TRBV5-1,CASSQGASSTEAFF,TGCGCCAGCAGCCAGGGGGCTTCTAGCACTGAAGCTTTCTTT
-,TRBD1,TRBJ1-4,TRBV9,CASSVQQGQGEKLFF,TGTGCCAGCAGCGTCCAACAGGGGCAGGGGGAAAAACTGTTTTTT
few,-,TRBJ2-1,TRBV7-8,CASSRTGSSYNEQFF,TGTGCCAGCAGCCGGACTGGGAGCTCCTACAATGAGCAGTTCTTC
few,TRBD2,TRBJ2-7,TRBV29-1,CSALGAGEYEQYF,TGCAGCGCCCTTGGGGCGGGAGAGTACGAGCAGTACTTC
-,TRBD2,TRBJ2-7,TRBV6-5,CASSRSGRPLYEQYF,TGTGCCAGCAGTCGTAGCGGGAGGCCATTGTACGAGCAGTACTTC
-,TRBD2,TRBJ2-1,TRBV7-3,CASSLKGGASGRESYNEQFF,TGTGCCAGCAGCTTAAAGGGGGGGGCTAGCGGGAGGGAGTCCTACAATGAGCAGTTCTTC
-,TRBD2,TRBJ2-7,TRBV5-1,CASSLGRDYFPSYEQYF,TGCGCCAGCAGTCTGGGTCGGGACTACTTCCCCTCCTACGAGCAGTACTTC
-,TRBD2,TRBJ2-1,TRBV7-8,CASTYSGTANEQFF,TGTGCCAGCACCTATAGCGGGACCGCCAATGAGCAGTTCTTC
-,TRBD2,TRBJ2-1,TRBV19,CASTPKRGDSGSSSYNEQFF,TGTGCCAGTACCCCGAAAAGAGGTGATAGCGGGAGTAGCTCCTACAATGAGCAGTTCTTC
once,-,TRBJ2-7,TRBV11-3,CASSPRLGHPQDEQYF,TGTGCCAGCAGCCCGAGACTAGGACACCCACAGGACGAGCAGTACTTC
-,TRBD1,TRBJ1-6,TRBV6-5,CASRTGTGASPLHF,TGTGCCAGCAGAACCGGGACAGGGGCTTCACCCCTCCACTTT
-,-,TRBJ2-5,TRBV20-1,CSASPGETQYF,TGCAGTGCTAGTCCAGGGGAGACCCAGTACTTC
few,-,TRBJ2-7,TRBV6-1,CASSRGGEQYF,TGTGCCAGCAGTCGAGGGGGCGAGCAGTACTTC
-,-,TRBJ2-6,TRBV27,CASSFFTGTSGGANVLTF,TGTGCCAGCAGTTTCTTCACAGGGACCTCTGGAGGGGCCAACGTCCTGACTTTC
-,-,TRBJ2-4,TRBV19,CASSTTGMGNIQYF,TGTGCCAGTAGTACCACAGGGATGGGAAACATTCAGTACTTC
few,-,TRBJ2-7,TRBV5-1,CASSSRPETASYEQYF,TGCGCCAGCAGCTCAAGGCCGGAGACAGCCTCCTACGAGCAGTACTTC